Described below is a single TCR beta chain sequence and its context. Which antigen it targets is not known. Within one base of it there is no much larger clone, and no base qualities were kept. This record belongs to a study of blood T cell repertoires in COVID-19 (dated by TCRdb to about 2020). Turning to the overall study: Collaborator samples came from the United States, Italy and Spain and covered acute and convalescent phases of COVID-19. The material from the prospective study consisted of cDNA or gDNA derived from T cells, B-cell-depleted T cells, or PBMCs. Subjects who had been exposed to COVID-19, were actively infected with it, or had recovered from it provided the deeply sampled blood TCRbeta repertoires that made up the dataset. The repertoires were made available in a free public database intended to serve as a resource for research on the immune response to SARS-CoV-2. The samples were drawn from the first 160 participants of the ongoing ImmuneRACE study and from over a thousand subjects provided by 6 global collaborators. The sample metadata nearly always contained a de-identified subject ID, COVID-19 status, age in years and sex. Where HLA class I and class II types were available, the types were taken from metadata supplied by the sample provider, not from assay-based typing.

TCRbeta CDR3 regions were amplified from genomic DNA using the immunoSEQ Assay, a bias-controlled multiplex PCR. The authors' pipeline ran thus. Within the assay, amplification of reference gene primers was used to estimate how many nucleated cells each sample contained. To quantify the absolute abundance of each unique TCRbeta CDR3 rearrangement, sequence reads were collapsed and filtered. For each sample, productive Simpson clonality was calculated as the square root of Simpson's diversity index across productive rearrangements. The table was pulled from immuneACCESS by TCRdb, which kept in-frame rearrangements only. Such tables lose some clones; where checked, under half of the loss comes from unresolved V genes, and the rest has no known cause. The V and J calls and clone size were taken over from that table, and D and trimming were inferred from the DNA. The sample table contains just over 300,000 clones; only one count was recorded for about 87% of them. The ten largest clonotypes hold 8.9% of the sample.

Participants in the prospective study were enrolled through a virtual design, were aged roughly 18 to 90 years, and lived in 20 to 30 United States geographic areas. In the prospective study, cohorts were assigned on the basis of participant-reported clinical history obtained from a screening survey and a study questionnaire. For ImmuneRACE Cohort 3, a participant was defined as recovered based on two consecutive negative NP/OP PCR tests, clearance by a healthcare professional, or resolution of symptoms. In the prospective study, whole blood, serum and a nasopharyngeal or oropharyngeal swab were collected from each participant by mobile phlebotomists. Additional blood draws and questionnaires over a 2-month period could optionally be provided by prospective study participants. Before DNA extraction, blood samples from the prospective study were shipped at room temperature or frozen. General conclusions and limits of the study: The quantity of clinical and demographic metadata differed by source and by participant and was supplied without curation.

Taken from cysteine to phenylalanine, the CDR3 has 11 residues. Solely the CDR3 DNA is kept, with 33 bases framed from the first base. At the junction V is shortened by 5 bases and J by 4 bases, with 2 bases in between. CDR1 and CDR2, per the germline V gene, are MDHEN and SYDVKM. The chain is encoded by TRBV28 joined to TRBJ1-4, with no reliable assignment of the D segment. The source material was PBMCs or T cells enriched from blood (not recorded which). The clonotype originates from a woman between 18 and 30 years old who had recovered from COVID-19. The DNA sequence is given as TGTGCCAGCAGTCTTAATGAAAAACTGTTTTTT. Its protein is CASSLNEKLFF. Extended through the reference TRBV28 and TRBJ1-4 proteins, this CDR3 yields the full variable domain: DVKVTQSSRYLVKRTGEKVFLECVQDMDHENMFWYRQDPGLGLRLIYFSYDVKMKEKGDIPEGYSVSREKKERFSLILESASTNQTSMYLCASSLNEKLFFGSGTQLSVL.